This T cell receptor (beta chain) is drawn from a study of blood T cell repertoires in COVID-19 (dated by TCRdb to between 2020 and 2021). Describing the broader study: Collaborator samples came from the United States, Italy and Spain and covered acute and convalescent phases of COVID-19. The material from the prospective study consisted of cDNA or gDNA derived from T cells, B-cell-depleted T cells, or PBMCs. The repertoires were made available in a free public database intended to serve as a resource for research on the immune response to SARS-CoV-2. A de-identified subject ID, COVID-19 status, age in years and sex were almost always included in the sample metadata. The samples were drawn from two sources: the first 160 participants of the ongoing ImmuneRACE study, and 950 to 1,500 subjects contributed by 6 global collaborators. Where available, HLA class I and class II types were taken from metadata supplied by the sample provider and were not determined by assay-based typing. Deeply sampled blood TCRbeta repertoires from subjects exposed to, actively infected with, or recovered from COVID-19 were included in the dataset.

Each collaborating institution followed its own protocols to collect whole blood in K2EDTA tubes. For TCRbeta analysis, collaborators shipped samples in one of three forms: frozen whole blood, isolated PBMCs, or DNA extracted from either of those sample types. In the case of this clone: Its target antigen remains unknown. Nothing much larger sits one base from this clone, and base qualities are not available.

Trimming takes 7 bases off V and 8 bases off J; junction bases not matched to a gene: 7. The CDR3 numbers 12 residues from cysteine through phenylalanine. The retained sequence is limited to the CDR3, 36 bases, with the frame set at the first base. Per the germline V gene (reference sequence), LNHDA is the CDR1 and SQIVND is the CDR2. The immunoSEQ Assay, a bias-controlled multiplex PCR, was used to amplify TCRbeta CDR3 regions from genomic DNA. Per the authors' processing: Within the assay, amplification of reference gene primers was used to estimate how many nucleated cells each sample contained. To quantify the absolute abundance of each unique TCRbeta CDR3 rearrangement, sequence reads were collapsed and filtered. Productive Simpson clonality was computed per sample as the square root of Simpson's diversity index over productive rearrangements. The clones in this table, taken by TCRdb from immuneACCESS, are in-frame only. Not every clone is retained; where verified, under half of the shortfall comes from an unresolved V gene, and the cause of the rest is unknown. V, J and clone size are taken as reported in that table, and D and trimming were inferred from the DNA itself. The sample profile shows 410,000 or so clones; around 86% of them were found once. About 1.5% of the sample is held by the ten biggest clonotypes.

Beyond this particular receptor, the publication reports: The quantity of clinical and demographic metadata differed by source and by participant and was supplied without curation.

The clonotype was recovered from a woman aged 25-40 years with active or convalescent COVID-19. The chain is assembled from TRBV19 and TRBJ1-2; TRBD1 fits 7 bases in the junction. Sample: peripheral blood. DNA sequence: TGTGCCAGTAACCCCCGACAGGGCGGCTACACCTTC. It specifies CASNPRQGGYTF. The variable domain in full, with residues beyond the CDR3 obtained from the reference TRBV19 and TRBJ1-2 genes, is DGGITQSPKYLFRKEGQNVTLSCEQNLNHDAMYWYRQDPGQGLRLIYYSQIVNDFQKGDIAEGYSVSREKKESFPLTVTSAQKNPTAFYLCASNPRQGGYTFGSGTRLTVV.